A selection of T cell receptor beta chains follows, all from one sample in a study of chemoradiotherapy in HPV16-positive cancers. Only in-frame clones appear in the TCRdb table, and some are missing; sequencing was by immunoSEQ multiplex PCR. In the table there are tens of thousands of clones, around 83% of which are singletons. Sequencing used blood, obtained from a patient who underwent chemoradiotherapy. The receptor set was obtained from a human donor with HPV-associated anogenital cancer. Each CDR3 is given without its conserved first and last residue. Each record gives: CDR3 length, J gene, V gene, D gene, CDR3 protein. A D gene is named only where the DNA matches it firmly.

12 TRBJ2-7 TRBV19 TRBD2 ASSGPAGPYEQY
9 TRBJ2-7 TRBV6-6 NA ASRDNYEQY
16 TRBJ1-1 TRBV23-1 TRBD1 ASSILDGTAYRGPEAF
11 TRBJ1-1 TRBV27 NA ASSLTGRAEAF
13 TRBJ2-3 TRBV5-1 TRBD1 ASSLRDRRTDTQY
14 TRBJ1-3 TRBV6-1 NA ASSERDGSSGNTIY
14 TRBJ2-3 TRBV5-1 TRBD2 ASSLRAGGGTDTQY
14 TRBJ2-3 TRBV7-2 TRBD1 ASSSAGTGNFDTQY
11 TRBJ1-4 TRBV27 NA ASSLTGREKLF
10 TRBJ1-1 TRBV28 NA ASLSLGTEAF